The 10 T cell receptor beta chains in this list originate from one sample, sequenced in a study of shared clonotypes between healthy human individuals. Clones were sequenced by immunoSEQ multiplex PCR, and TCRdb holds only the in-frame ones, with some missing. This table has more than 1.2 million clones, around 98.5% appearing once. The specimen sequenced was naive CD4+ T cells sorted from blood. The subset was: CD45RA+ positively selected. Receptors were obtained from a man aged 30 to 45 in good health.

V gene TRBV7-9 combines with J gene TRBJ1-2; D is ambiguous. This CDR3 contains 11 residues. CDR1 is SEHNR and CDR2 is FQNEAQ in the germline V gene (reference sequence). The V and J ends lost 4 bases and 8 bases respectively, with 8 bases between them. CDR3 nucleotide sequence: TGTGCCAGCAGCTCCAACCTCGGCTACACCTTC. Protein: CASSSNLGYTF.

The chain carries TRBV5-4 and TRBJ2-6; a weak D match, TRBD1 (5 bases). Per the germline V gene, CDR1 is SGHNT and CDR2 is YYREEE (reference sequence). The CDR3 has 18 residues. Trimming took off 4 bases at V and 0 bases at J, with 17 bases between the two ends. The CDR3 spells CASSAGQPHLSGANVLTF. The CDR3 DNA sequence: TGTGCCAGCAGCGCAGGACAACCTCACCTCTCTGGGGCCAACGTCCTGACTTTC.

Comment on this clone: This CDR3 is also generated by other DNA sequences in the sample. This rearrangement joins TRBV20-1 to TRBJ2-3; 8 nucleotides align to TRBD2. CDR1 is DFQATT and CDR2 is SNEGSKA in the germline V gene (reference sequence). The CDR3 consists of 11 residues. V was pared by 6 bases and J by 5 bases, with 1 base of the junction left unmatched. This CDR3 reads CSARGGDTQYF. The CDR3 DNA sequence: TGCAGTGCCCGGGGGGGAGATACGCAGTATTTT.

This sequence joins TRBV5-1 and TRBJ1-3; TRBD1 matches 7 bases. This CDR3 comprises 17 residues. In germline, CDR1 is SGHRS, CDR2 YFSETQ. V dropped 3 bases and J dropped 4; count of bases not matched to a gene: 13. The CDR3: CASSSRPGTVFGNTIYF. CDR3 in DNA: TGCGCCAGCAGCTCACGTCCCGGGACAGTTTTCGGAAACACCATATATTTT.

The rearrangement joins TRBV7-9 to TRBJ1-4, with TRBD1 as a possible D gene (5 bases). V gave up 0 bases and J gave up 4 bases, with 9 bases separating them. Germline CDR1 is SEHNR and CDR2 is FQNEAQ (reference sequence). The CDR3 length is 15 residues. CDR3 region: CASSLALGDNEKLFF. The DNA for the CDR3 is TGTGCCAGCAGCTTAGCGCTGGGGGATAATGAAAAACTGTTTTTT.

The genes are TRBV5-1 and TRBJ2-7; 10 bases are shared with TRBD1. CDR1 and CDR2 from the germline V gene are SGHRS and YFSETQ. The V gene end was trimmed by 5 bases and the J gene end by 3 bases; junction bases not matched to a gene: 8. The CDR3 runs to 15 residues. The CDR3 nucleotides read TGCGCCAGCAGGACCGACAGGGGGCTCATCTACGAGCAGTACTTC. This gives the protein CASRTDRGLIYEQYF. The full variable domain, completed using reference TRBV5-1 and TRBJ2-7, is KAGVTQTPRYLIKTRGQQVTLSCSPISGHRSVSWYQQTPGQGLQFLFEYFSETQRNKGNFPGRFSGRQFSNSRSEMNVSTLELGDSALYLCASRTDRGLIYEQYFGPGTRLTVT.

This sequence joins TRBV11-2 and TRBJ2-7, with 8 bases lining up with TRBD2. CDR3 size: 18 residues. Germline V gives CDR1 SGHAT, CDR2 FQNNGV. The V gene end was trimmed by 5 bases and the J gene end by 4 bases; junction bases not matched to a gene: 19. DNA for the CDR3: TGTGCCAGCAGCCCTTCATGGGTTAGGACTAGCATACAGTACGAGCAGTACTTC. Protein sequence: CASSPSWVRTSIQYEQYF. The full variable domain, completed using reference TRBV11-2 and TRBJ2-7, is EAGVAQSPRYKIIEKRQSVAFWCNPISGHATLYWYQQILGQGPKLLIQFQNNGVVDDSQLPKDRFSAERLKGVDSTLKIQPAKLEDSAVYLCASSPSWVRTSIQYEQYFGPGTRLTVT.

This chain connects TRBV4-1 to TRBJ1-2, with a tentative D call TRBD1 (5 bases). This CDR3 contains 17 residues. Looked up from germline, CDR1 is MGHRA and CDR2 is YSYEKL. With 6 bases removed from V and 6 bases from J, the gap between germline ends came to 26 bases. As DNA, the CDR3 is TGCGCCAGCAGTCCCCTTCCGGGGAGTAAGGGGCGTGATGGCTACACCTTC. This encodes CASSPLPGSKGRDGYTF.

CDR3 loop: CASTQRQGYAGELFF. As DNA, the CDR3 is TGTGCCTCAACCCAACGACAGGGATATGCCGGGGAGCTGTTTTTT. This sequence joins TRBV6-1 and TRBJ2-2, with 7 nucleotides matching TRBD1. This CDR3 is 15 amino acids long. The V gene end was trimmed by 11 bases and the J gene end by 6 bases; junction bases not matched to a gene: 15. The germline V gene has CDR1 MNHNS and CDR2 SASEGT.

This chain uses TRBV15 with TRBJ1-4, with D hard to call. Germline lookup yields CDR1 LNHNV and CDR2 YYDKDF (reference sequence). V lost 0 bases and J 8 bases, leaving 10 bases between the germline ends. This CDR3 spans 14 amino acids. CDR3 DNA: TGTGCCACCAGCAGAGATGGAATCGGAGAAAAACTGTTTTTT. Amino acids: CATSRDGIGEKLFF.